The 16 T cell receptor beta chains given below trace back to one sample, sequenced in a study of blood T cell repertoires in COVID-19. Sequenced by immunoSEQ multiplex PCR; TCRdb stores in-frame clones only, minus some. This table has 140,000 or so clones, 75% to 90% appearing once. Material: peripheral blood. These receptors originate from a man between 65 and 85 years old who had recovered from COVID-19.

The rearrangement joins TRBV5-1 to TRBJ2-3; a weak D match, TRBD2 (6 bases). The CDR3 has 13 residues. V was trimmed by 3 bases and J by 6 bases, leaving 11 bases between them. Germline V gene data show CDR1 as SGHRS and CDR2 as YFSETQ. The CDR3 sequence: CASSYTAGDTQYF. CDR3 bases: TGCGCCAGCAGCTACACGGCGGGGGATACGCAGTATTTT.

The chain carries TRBV9 and TRBJ2-1; D is unresolved. Germline assignment: CDR1 SGDLS and CDR2 YYNGEE. V was trimmed by 0 bases and J by 9 bases, leaving 16 bases between them. The CDR3 loop spans 15 amino acids. DNA of the CDR3: TGTGCCAGCAGCGTAGCTTACGTGGAGTCCGGTGAGCAGTTCTTC. It encodes CASSVAYVESGEQFF.

The rearrangement joins TRBV4-1 to TRBJ1-4; D call uncertain. CDR1 and CDR2 from the germline V gene are MGHRA and YSYEKL. The ends were cut back, 1 base at V and 8 bases at J, with 14 bases in the middle. The CDR3 covers 15 residues. In DNA, the CDR3 is TGCGCCAGCAGCCAAGGTCAGTGGGAGAACGAAAAACTGTTTTTT. This translates into CASSQGQWENEKLFF.

The V call is TRBV5-4, the J call TRBJ2-5; D not certain. V was pared by 0 bases and J by 0 bases, with 6 bases between. CDR3 length: 14 amino acids. In germline, CDR1 is SGHNT, CDR2 YYREEE (reference sequence). This chain's CDR3 is CASSLDGYQETQYF. CDR3 coding DNA: TGTGCCAGCAGCTTGGACGGGTACCAAGAGACCCAGTACTTC.

The chain links TRBV11-3 to TRBJ1-5; D gene ambiguous. Germline assignment: CDR1 SGHNT and CDR2 YENEEA. The CDR3 spans 13 residues. V gave up 4 bases and J gave up 6 bases, with 10 bases separating them. CDR3 in DNA: TGTGCCAGCAGCTCCAACAAACGTCAGCCCCAGCATTTT. It translates to CASSSNKRQPQHF.

In this sample, this clone turned up once. This CDR3 reads CASSVEGTGDGYTF. CDR3 DNA: TGTGCCAGCAGCGTAGAAGGGACAGGGGATGGCTACACCTTC. This chain uses TRBV9 with TRBJ1-2, with 10 positions matching TRBD1. Germline loops: CDR1 SGDLS, CDR2 YYNGEE. V was pared by 0 bases and J by 6 bases, with 2 bases of the junction left unmatched. CDR3 length equals 14 residues.

The chain recombines TRBV19 with TRBJ2-1; D is unclear. Trimming removed 2 bases at V and 7 bases at J, with 12 bases between. The germline V gene has CDR1 LNHDA and CDR2 SQIVND (reference sequence). This CDR3 spans 14 amino acids. The CDR3 sequence is CASSITVGRNEQFF. The CDR3 nucleotides read TGTGCCAGTAGTATAACGGTCGGCAGGAATGAGCAGTTCTTC.

The rearrangement uses TRBV30 and TRBJ1-1, with a possible D match to TRBD1 (5 bases). The CDR3 has 13 amino acids. The germline V gene has CDR1 GTSNPN and CDR2 SVGIG (reference sequence). V lost 5 bases to trimming and J lost 1 base, with 11 bases between them. In nucleotides, the CDR3 is TGTGCCTGGGCCTCGGACAAGAACACTGAAGCTTTCTTT. Protein: CAWASDKNTEAFF.

V is TRBV5-1 and J is TRBJ1-5; 9 bases are a match to TRBD1. Germline-derived CDR1 and CDR2 are SGHRS and YFSETQ. The V segment lost 3 bases and the J segment 4 bases; nucleotides outside the gene matches: 2. This CDR3 region has 14 residues. CDR3 in DNA: TGCGCCAGCAGCTCGGGACAGGGAAATCAGCCCCAGCATTTT. It codes for CASSSGQGNQPQHF.

This chain uses TRBV2 with TRBJ1-4; D not certain. The V end was cut by 7 bases, the J end by 4 bases, with 13 bases between. There are 14 residues in the CDR3. CDR1 is SNHLY, CDR2 FYNNEI, per germline. In DNA, the CDR3 is TGTGCCAGCACCGAAACACAGTATAATGAAAAACTGTTTTTT. This translates into CASTETQYNEKLFF.

As regards this clone: At one of its ends the junction is not consistent with the germline gene, which may arise from a read error. This chain links TRBV10-2 with TRBJ2-7, with 13 nucleotides matching TRBD2. This CDR3 is built from 14 residues. Germline CDR1 is WSHSY and CDR2 is SAAADI. The CDR3 protein is CASSELGLAGPEDF. The CDR3 nucleotides are TGCGCCAGCAGTGAGCTGGGACTAGCGGGGCCCGAGGACTTC.

The chain has TRBV19 and TRBJ1-1; the D is unclear. This CDR3 is built from 13 residues. V dropped 5 bases and J dropped 3 bases, with 10 bases sitting between them. Looked up from germline, CDR1 is LNHDA and CDR2 is SQIVND (reference sequence). CDR3 DNA sequence: TGTGCCAGTAGTCTCAGGATCTACACTGAAGCTTTCTTT. Protein product: CASSLRIYTEAFF.

This chain uses TRBV19 with TRBJ2-2; 9 bases match TRBD1. V lost 3 bases and J lost 7; bases outside the gene matches: 9. This CDR3 has 16 amino acids. The germline gives CDR1 LNHDA, CDR2 SQIVND (reference sequence). The CDR3 DNA reads as TGTGCCAGTAGTATCAAAACCGGGACAGGGATCGGGGAGCTGTTTTTT. Its translation: CASSIKTGTGIGELFF. Full variable domain (missing parts from reference TRBV19 and TRBJ2-2): DGGITQSPKYLFRKEGQNVTLSCEQNLNHDAMYWYRQDPGQGLRLIYYSQIVNDFQKGDIAEGYSVSREKKESFPLTVTSAQKNPTAFYLCASSIKTGTGIGELFFGEGSRLTVL.

The chain joins TRBV6-5 to TRBJ1-2, with 8 bases matching TRBD1. Germline-derived CDR1 and CDR2 are MNHEY and SVGAGI. There are 14 residues in the CDR3. Losses at the gene ends were 7 bases for V and 2 bases for J; bases not matched to a gene: 6. The DNA of the CDR3 is TGTGCCAGCACCCGGGACAGGTTAAACTATGGCTACACCTTC. It specifies CASTRDRLNYGYTF.

The chain links TRBV14 to TRBJ1-6; possibly TRBD1 for D (5 bases). V was cut by 0 bases and J by 11 bases, with 14 bases left in between. Germline V gene lookup returns CDR1 SGHDN and CDR2 FVKESK. The length of the CDR3 is 15 residues. The CDR3 DNA reads TGTGCCAGCAGCCAAGAGGGTCAGGGTTGGACACCCCTCCACTTT. It translates to CASSQEGQGWTPLHF.

This clone has only a few counts. CDR3 sequence reads: CASSSLAGKETQYF. CDR3 DNA sequence: TGTGCCAGCAGCTCGTTAGCGGGTAAAGAGACCCAGTACTTC. The genes are TRBV11-2 and TRBJ2-5, with 7 bases identical to TRBD2. Germline CDR1 reads SGHAT; CDR2 reads FQNNGV. The CDR3 length is 14 residues. V was pared by 4 bases and J by 3 bases, with 5 bases of the junction left unmatched.